This T cell receptor (beta chain) was identified during a study of blood T cell repertoires in COVID-19 (dated by TCRdb to about 2020). At the level of the whole study: Samples covering the acute and convalescent phases of COVID-19 were provided by collaborators in the United States, Italy and Spain. A de-identified subject ID, COVID-19 status, age in years and sex were almost always included in the sample metadata. A freely available public database, intended as a resource for researchers studying the immune response to SARS-CoV-2, is where the repertoires were released. The dataset comprised deeply sampled blood TCRbeta repertoires from subjects exposed to, actively infected with, or recovered from COVID-19. Samples were obtained from the ongoing ImmuneRACE study (first 160 participants) and from over a thousand subjects provided by 6 global collaborators. Where available, HLA class I and class II types were taken from metadata supplied by the sample provider and were not determined by assay-based typing. The prospective study material was composed of cDNA or gDNA derived from T cells, B-cell-depleted T cells, or PBMCs. General findings and caveats noted by the study authors: Clinical and demographic metadata were provided uncurated, with the amount varying by source and participant.

The immunoSEQ Assay, a bias-controlled multiplex PCR, was used to amplify TCRbeta CDR3 regions from genomic DNA. On the study's bioinformatics: The number of nucleated cells in each sample was estimated by amplification of reference gene primers within the assay. To quantify the absolute abundance of each unique TCRbeta CDR3 rearrangement, sequence reads were collapsed and filtered. For each sample, productive Simpson clonality was calculated as the square root of Simpson's diversity index across productive rearrangements. TCRdb mirrors the immuneACCESS table, restricted to in-frame sequences. Some clones are absent from its copies; in checked studies, under half trace to an unresolved V gene, and the reason for the others is unknown. The V and J calls and clone size come from that table; D and trimming were worked out from the DNA. Here the sample has around 300,000 clones; around 90% occur a single time. In total, the top ten clones hold more than 0.85% of the sample.

V gives up 3 bases and J gives up 7 bases, and the segment between their germline ends measures 10 bases. CDR1 and CDR2 (LNHNV, YYDKDF) derive from the germline V gene (reference sequence). The CDR3, from cysteine to phenylalanine, totals 12 residues. Just CDR3 DNA is preserved here, 36 bases in frame from base 1. Worth noting for this clone: The antigen it recognizes is unknown. No base quality values were provided; no much bigger clone lies one nucleotide off.

One collaborating source in Seattle enrolled patients during active infection and followed them longitudinally through the course of disease. Each collaborating institution followed its own protocols to collect whole blood in K2EDTA tubes. Collaborator samples were shipped for TCRbeta analysis as frozen whole blood, isolated PBMCs, or DNA extracted from either sample type. Material for sequencing was peripheral blood. The receptor was derived from a woman aged 40 to 50 with COVID-19, enrolled during active disease. The rearrangement combines TRBV15 with TRBJ2-7; D gene: possibly TRBD2, on 6 matching bases. The bases read TGTGCCACCAGCAGGGGGGGTCCAGAGCAGTACTTC. Its translation reads: CATSRGGPEQYF.